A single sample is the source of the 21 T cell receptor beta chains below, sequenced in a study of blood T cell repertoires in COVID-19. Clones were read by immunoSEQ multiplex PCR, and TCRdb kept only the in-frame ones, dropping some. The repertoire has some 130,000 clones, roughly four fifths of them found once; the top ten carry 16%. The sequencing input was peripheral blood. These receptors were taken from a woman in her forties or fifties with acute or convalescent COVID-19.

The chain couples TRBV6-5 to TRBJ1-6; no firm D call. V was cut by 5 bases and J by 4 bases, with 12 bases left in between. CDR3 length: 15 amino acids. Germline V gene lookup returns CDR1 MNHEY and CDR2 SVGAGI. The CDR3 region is CASSRTSAYNSPLHF. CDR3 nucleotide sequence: TGTGCCAGCAGTCGGACTTCAGCTTATAATTCACCCCTCCACTTT.

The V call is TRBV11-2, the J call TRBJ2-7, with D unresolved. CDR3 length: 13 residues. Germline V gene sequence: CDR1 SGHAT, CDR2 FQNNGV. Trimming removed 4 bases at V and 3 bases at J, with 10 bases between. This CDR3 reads CASSSRAGYEQYF. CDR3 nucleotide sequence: TGTGCCAGCAGCTCTAGAGCCGGCTACGAGCAGTACTTC.

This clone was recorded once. Written as DNA, the CDR3 is TGTGCCAGCAGTGAAGGAATTAGGGGAAAACTGTTTTTT. Amino acids: CASSEGIRGKLFF. This chain joins TRBV6-1 and TRBJ1-4; TRBD1 is a possible D gene (5 bases). Germline V lookup: CDR1 MNHNS, CDR2 SASEGT. The CDR3 runs to 13 residues. V was pared by 1 base and J by 10 bases, with 10 bases between.

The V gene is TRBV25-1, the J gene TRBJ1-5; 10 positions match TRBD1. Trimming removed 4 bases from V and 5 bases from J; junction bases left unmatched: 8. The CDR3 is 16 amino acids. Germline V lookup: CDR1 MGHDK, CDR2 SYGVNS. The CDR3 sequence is CASSGDRGREDQPQHF. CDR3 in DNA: TGTGCCAGCAGTGGAGACAGGGGGCGGGAGGATCAGCCCCAGCATTTT.

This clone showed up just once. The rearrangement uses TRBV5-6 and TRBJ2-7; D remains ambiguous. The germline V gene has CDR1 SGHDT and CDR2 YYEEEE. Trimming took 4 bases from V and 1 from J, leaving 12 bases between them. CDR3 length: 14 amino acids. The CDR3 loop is CASSDGTESYEQYF. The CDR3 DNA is TGTGCCAGCAGCGACGGAACAGAGTCCTACGAGCAGTACTTC.

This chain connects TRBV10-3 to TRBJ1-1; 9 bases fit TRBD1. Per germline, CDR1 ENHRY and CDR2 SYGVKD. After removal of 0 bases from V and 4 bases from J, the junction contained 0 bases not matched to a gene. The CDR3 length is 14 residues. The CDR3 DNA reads TGTGCCATCAGTGAGTCGACAGGGGGCACTGAAGCTTTCTTT. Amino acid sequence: CAISESTGGTEAFF.

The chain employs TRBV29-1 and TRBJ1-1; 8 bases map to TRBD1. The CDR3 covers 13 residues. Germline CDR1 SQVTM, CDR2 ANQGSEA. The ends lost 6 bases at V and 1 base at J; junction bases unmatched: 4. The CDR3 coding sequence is TGCAGCGTGGTGGGACAGGAGAACACTGAAGCTTTCTTT. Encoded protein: CSVVGQENTEAFF.

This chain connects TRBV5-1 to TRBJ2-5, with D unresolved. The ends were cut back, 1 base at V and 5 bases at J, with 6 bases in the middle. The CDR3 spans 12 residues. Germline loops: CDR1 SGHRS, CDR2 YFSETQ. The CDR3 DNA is TGCGCCAGCAGCTTGAGTCGGGAGACCCAGTACTTC. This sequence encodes CASSLSRETQYF.

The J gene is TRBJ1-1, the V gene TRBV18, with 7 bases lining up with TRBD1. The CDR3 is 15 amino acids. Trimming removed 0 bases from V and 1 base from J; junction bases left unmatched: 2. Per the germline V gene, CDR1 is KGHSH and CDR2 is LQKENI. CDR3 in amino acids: CASSPPQGTNTEAFF. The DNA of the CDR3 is TGTGCCAGCTCACCACCACAGGGGACGAACACTGAAGCTTTCTTT.

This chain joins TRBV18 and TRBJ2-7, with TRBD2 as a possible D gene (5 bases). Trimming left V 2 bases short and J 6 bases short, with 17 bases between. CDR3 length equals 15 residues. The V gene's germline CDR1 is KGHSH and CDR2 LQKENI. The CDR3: CASSPGNSRGSEQYF. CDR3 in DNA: TGTGCCAGCTCACCAGGGAACAGCCGGGGAAGCGAGCAGTACTTC.

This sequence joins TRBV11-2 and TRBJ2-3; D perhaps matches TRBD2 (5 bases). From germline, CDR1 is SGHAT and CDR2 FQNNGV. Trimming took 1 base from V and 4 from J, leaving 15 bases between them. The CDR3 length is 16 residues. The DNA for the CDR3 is TGTGCCAGCAGCTTAGGTTTCCGGGGTGAGGCAGATACGCAGTATTTT. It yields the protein CASSLGFRGEADTQYF.

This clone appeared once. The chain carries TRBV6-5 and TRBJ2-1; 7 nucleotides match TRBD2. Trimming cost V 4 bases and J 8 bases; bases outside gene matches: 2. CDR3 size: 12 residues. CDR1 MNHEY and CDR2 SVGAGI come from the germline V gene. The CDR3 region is CASSSRGDEQFF. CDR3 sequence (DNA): TGTGCCAGCAGTTCTCGGGGGGATGAGCAGTTCTTC.

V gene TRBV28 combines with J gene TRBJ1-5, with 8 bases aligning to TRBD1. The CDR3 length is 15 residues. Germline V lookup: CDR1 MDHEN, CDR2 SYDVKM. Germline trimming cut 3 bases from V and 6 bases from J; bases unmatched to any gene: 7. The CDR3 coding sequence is TGTGCCAGCAGTTTCCTCCAGGGGGCAGGTCAGCCCCAGCATTTT. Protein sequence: CASSFLQGAGQPQHF.

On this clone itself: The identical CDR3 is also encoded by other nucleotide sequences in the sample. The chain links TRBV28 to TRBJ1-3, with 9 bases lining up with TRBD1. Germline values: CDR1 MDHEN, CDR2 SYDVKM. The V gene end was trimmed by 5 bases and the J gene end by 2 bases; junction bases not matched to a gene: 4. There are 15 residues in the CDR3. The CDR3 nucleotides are TGTGCCAGCAGTCCAGACAGGGGGGCTGGAAACACCATATATTTT. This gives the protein CASSPDRGAGNTIYF.

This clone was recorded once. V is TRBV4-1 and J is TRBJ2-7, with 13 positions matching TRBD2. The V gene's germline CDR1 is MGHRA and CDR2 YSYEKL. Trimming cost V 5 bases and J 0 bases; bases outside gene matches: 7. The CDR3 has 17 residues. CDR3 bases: TGCGCCAGCAGCAGAGGACTAGCGGGGGTCCTCTCCTACGAGCAGTACTTC. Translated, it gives CASSRGLAGVLSYEQYF.

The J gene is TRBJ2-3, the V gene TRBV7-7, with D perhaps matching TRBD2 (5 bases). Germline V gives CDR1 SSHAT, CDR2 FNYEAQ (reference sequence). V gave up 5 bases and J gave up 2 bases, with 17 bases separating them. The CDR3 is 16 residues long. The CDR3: CASSEGPSRYTDTQYF. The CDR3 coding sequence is TGTGCCAGCAGCGAGGGCCCATCCAGATACACAGATACGCAGTATTTT.

Here the CDR3 DNA reads TGTGCCAGTAGGCAGAGCACAGATACGCAGTATTTT. It is translated as CASRQSTDTQYF. The V gene is TRBV19, the J gene TRBJ2-3, with D unclear. V shed 6 bases and J shed 0 bases, with 4 bases lying between them. CDR3 size: 12 residues. Germline loops: CDR1 LNHDA, CDR2 SQIVND (reference sequence).

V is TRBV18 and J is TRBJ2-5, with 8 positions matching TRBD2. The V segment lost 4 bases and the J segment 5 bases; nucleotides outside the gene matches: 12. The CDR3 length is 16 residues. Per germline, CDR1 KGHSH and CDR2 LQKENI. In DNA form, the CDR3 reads TGTGCCAGCTCACTTAGAAGCGGGGGAGGAGCGGAGACCCAGTACTTC. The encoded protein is CASSLRSGGGAETQYF.

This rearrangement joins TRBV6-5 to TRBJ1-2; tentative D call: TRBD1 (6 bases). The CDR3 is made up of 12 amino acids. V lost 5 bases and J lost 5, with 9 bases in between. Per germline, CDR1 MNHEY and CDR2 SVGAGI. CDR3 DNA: TGTGCCAGCAGTCCTACAGGGTATGGCTACACCTTC. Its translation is CASSPTGYGYTF.

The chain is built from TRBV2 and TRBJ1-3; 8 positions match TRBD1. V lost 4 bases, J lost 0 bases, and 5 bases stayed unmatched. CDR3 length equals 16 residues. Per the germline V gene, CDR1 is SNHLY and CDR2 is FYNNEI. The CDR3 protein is CASSGQGQDSGNTIYF. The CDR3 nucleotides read TGTGCCAGCAGTGGTCAGGGACAGGACTCTGGAAACACCATATATTTT.

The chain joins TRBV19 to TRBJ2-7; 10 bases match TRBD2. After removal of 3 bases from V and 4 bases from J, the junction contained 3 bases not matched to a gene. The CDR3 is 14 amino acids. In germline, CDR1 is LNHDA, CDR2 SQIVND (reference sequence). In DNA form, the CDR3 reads TGTGCCAGTAGTATCAGCGGGGGGGCGTACGAGCAGTACTTC. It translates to CASSISGGAYEQYF.